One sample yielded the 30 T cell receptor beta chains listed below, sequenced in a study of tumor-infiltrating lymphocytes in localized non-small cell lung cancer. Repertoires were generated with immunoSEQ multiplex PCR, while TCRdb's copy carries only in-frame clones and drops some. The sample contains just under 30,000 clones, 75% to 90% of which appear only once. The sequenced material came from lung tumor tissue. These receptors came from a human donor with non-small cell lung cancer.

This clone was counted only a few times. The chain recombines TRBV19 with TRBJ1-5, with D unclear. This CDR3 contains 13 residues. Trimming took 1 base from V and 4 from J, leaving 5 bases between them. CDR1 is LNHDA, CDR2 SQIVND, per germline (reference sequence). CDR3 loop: CASSIVPNQPQHF. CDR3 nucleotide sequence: TGTGCCAGTAGTATAGTGCCGAATCAGCCCCAGCATTTT.

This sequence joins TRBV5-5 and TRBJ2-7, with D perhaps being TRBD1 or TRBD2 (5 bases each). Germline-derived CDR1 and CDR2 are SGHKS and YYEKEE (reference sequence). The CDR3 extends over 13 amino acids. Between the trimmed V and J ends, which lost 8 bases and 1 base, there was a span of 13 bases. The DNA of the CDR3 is TGTGCCAGTTCCAGGGACGTGTCCTACGAGCAGTACTTC. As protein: CASSRDVSYEQYF.

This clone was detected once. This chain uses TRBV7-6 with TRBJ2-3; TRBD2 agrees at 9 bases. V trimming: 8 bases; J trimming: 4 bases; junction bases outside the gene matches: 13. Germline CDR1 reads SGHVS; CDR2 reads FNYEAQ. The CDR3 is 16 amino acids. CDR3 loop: CASRLEAGGRPDTQYF. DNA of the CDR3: TGTGCCAGCCGACTGGAAGCGGGGGGCCGTCCAGATACGCAGTATTTT.

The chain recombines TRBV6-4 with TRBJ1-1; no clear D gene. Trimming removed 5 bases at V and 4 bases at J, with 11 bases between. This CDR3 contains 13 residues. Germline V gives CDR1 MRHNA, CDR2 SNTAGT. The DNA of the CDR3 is TGTGCCAGCAGTTCGGAGCGGGGCACTGAAGCTTTCTTT. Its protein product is CASSSERGTEAFF.

CDR3 residues: CASSFRDKRSNQPQHF. CDR3 in DNA: TGCGCCAGCAGCTTCCGGGACAAAAGAAGCAATCAGCCCCAGCATTTT. The V call is TRBV5-1, the J call TRBJ1-5, with D possibly matching TRBD1 (6 bases). V was clipped by 2 bases and J by 1 base, with 13 bases between them. Germline CDR1 is SGHRS and CDR2 is YFSETQ. The CDR3 is made up of 16 amino acids. The whole variable domain, remainder taken from reference TRBV5-1 and TRBJ1-5, is KAGVTQTPRYLIKTRGQQVTLSCSPISGHRSVSWYQQTPGQGLQFLFEYFSETQRNKGNFPGRFSGRQFSNSRSEMNVSTLELGDSALYLCASSFRDKRSNQPQHFGDGTRLSIL.

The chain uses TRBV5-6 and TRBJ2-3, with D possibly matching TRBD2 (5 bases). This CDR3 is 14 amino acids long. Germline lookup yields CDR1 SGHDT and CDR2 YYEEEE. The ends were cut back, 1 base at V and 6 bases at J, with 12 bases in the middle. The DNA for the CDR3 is TGTGCCAGCAGCTTGTCTTTTGTAGCGGATACGCAGTATTTT. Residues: CASSLSFVADTQYF.

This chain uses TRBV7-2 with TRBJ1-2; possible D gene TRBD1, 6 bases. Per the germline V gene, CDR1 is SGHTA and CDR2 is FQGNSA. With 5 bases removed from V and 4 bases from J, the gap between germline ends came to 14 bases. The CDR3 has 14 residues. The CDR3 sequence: CASSQRQELYGYTF. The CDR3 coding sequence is TGTGCCAGCAGCCAGAGACAGGAGCTCTATGGCTACACCTTC.

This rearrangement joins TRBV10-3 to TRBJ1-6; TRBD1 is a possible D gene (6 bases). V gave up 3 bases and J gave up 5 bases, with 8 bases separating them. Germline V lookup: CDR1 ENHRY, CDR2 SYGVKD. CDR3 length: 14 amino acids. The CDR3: CAISETGNNSPLHF. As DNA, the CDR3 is TGTGCCATCAGTGAAACAGGGAATAATTCACCCCTCCACTTT.

The CDR3 DNA is TGTGCCAGCAGCTTAGCGCTAGCTGGAGGGGTGACCCAGTACTTC. Its translation: CASSLALAGGVTQYF. The rearrangement links TRBV7-2 to TRBJ2-5, with a possible D match to TRBD2 (6 bases). The V gene's germline CDR1 is SGHTA and CDR2 FQGNSA. This CDR3 is built from 15 residues. V shed 0 bases and J shed 7 bases, with 15 bases lying between them.

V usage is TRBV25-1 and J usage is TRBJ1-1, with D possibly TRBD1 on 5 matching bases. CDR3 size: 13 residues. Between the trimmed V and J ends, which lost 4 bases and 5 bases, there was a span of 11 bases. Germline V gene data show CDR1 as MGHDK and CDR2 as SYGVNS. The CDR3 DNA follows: TGTGCCAGCAGTGCCGGGGGGGGTACTGAAGCTTTCTTT. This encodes CASSAGGGTEAFF. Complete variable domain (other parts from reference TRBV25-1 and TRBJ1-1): EADIYQTPRYLVIGTGKKITLECSQTMGHDKMYWYQQDPGMELHLIHYSYGVNSTEKGDLSSESTVSRIRTEHFPLTLESARPSHTSQYLCASSAGGGTEAFFGQGTRLTVV.

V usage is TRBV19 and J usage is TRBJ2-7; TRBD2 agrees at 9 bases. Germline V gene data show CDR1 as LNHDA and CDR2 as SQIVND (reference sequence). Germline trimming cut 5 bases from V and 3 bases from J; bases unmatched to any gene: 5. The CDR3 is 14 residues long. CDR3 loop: CASSLASGNYEQYF. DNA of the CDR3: TGTGCCAGTAGTCTGGCTAGCGGGAACTACGAGCAGTACTTC.

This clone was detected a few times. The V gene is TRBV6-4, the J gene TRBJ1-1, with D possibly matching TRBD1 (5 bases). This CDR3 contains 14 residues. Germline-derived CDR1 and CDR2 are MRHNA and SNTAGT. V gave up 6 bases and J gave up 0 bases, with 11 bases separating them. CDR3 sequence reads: CASSPGGVNTEAFF. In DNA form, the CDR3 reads TGTGCCAGCAGCCCTGGGGGGGTGAACACTGAAGCTTTCTTT.

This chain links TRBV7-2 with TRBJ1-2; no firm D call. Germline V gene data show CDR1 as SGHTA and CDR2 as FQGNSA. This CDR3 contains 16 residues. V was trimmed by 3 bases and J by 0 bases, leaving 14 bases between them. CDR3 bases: TGTGCCAGCAGCTTGAAGGCGCGGGAAGCTAACTATGGCTACACCTTC. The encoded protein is CASSLKAREANYGYTF.

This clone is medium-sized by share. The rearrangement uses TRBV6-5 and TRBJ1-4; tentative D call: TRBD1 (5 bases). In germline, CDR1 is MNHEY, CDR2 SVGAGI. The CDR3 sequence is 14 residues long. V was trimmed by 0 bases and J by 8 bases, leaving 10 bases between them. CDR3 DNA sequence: TGTGCCAGCAGTTACTCCAGGTGGGGCGAAAAACTGTTTTTT. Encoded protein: CASSYSRWGEKLFF.

The CDR3 spells CASSFNLLRDKDTQYF. CDR3 nucleotide sequence: TGTGCCAGCAGCTTTAATCTCCTCAGGGACAAAGATACGCAGTATTTT. This chain uses TRBV5-4 with TRBJ2-3, with a tentative D call TRBD1 (6 bases). CDR3 length: 16 amino acids. The ends were cut back, 2 bases at V and 5 bases at J, with 18 bases in the middle. Germline-derived CDR1 and CDR2 are SGHNT and YYREEE (reference sequence).

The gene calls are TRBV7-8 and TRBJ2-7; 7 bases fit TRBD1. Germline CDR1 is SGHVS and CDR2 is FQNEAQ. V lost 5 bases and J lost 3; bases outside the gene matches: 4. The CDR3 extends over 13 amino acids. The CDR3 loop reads CASSKDRYYEQYF. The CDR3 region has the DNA TGTGCCAGCAGCAAGGACAGGTACTACGAGCAGTACTTC.

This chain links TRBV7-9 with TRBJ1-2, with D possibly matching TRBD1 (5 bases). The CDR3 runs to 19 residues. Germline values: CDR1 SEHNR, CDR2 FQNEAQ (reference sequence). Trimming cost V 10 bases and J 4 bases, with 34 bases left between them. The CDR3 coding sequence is TGTGCCATCCTGTCCCCCCTCGCCTCCTCGGAACGACAGAGCTATGGCTACACCTTC. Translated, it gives CAILSPLASSERQSYGYTF.

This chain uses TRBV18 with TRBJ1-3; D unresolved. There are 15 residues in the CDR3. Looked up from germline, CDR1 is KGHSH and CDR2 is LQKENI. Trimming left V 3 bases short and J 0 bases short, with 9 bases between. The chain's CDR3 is CASSPGTASGNTIYF. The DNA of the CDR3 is TGTGCCAGCTCACCGGGAACAGCCTCTGGAAACACCATATATTTT.

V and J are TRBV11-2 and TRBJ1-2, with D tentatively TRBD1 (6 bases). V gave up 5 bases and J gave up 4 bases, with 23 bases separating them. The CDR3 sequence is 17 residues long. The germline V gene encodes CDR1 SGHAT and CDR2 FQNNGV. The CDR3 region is CASSPPRPSQGSYGYTF. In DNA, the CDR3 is TGTGCCAGCAGCCCCCCCCGTCCTTCACAGGGAAGCTATGGCTACACCTTC. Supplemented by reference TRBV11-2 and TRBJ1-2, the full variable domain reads EAGVAQSPRYKIIEKRQSVAFWCNPISGHATLYWYQQILGQGPKLLIQFQNNGVVDDSQLPKDRFSAERLKGVDSTLKIQPAKLEDSAVYLCASSPPRPSQGSYGYTFGSGTRLTVV.

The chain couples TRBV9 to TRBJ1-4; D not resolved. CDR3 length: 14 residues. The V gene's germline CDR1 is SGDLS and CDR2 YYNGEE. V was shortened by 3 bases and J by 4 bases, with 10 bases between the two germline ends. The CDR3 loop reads CASSASWGNEKLFF. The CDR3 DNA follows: TGTGCCAGCAGCGCGAGTTGGGGTAATGAAAAACTGTTTTTT.

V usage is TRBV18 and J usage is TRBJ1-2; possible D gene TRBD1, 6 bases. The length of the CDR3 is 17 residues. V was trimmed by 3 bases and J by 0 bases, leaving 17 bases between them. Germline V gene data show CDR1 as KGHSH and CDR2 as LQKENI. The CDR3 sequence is CASSPRQGRPANYGYTF. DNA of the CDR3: TGTGCCAGCTCACCGAGGCAGGGGAGGCCCGCTAACTATGGCTACACCTTC.

In DNA form, the CDR3 reads TGTGCCAGTAGTATACCGTGGGAGTATGGCTACACCTTC. Protein sequence: CASSIPWEYGYTF. V gene TRBV19 combines with J gene TRBJ1-2; no reliable D call. CDR3 size: 13 residues. Trimming took off 2 bases at V and 5 bases at J, with 9 bases between the two ends. The V gene's germline CDR1 is LNHDA and CDR2 SQIVND (reference sequence).

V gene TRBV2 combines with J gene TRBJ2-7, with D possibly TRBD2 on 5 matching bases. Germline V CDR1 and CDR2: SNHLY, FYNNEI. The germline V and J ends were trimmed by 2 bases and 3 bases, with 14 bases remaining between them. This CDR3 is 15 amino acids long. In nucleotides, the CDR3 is TGTGCCAGCAGTGAATTGGTTACTAGTATCTACGAGCAGTACTTC. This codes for CASSELVTSIYEQYF.

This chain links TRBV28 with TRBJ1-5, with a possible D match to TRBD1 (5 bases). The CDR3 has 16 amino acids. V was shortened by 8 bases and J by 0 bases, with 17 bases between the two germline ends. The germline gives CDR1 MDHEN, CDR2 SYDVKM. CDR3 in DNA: TGTGCCAGCGCTCCGTGGGACGACTATAGCAATCAGCCCCAGCATTTT. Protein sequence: CASAPWDDYSNQPQHF. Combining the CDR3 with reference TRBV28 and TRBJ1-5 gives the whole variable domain DVKVTQSSRYLVKRTGEKVFLECVQDMDHENMFWYRQDPGLGLRLIYFSYDVKMKEKGDIPEGYSVSREKKERFSLILESASTNQTSMYLCASAPWDDYSNQPQHFGDGTRLSIL.

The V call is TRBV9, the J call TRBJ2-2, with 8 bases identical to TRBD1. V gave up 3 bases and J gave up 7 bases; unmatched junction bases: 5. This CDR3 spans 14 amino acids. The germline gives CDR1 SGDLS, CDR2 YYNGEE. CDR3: CASSAQGAGGELFF. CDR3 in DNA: TGTGCCAGCAGCGCTCAGGGGGCGGGCGGGGAGCTGTTTTTT.

CDR3 in amino acids: CASSEGGKRGEKLFF. The DNA of the CDR3 is TGTGCCAGCAGTGAAGGGGGCAAAAGGGGTGAAAAACTGTTTTTT. The chain joins TRBV6-1 to TRBJ1-4, with D perhaps matching TRBD1 (5 bases). Germline CDR1 and CDR2: MNHNS and SASEGT. Trimming removed 1 base at V and 7 bases at J, with 13 bases between. The CDR3 contains 15 residues.

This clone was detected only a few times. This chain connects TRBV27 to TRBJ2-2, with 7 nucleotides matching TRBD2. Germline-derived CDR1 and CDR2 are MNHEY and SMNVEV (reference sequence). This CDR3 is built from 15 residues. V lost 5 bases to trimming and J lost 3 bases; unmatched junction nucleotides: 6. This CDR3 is CASSRRAGYTGELFF. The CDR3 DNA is TGTGCCAGCAGTCGAAGAGCGGGGTACACCGGGGAGCTGTTTTTT.

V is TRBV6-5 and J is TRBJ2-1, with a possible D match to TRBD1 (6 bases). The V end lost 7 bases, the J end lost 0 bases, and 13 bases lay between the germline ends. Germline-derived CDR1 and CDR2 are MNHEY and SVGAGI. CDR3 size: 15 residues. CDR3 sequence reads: CASKNRVSSYNEQFF. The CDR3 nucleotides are TGTGCCAGCAAAAACAGGGTGAGCTCCTACAATGAGCAGTTCTTC.

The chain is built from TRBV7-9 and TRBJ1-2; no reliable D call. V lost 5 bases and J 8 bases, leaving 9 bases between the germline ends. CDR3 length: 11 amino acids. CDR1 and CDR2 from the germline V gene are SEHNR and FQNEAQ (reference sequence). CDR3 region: CASSPGVGYTF. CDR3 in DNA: TGTGCCAGCAGCCCTGGGGTCGGCTACACCTTC. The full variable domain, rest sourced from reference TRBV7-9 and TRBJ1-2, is DTGVSQNPRHKITKRGQNVTFRCDPISEHNRLYWYRQTLGQGPEFLTYFQNEAQLEKSRLLSDRFSAERPKGSFSTLEIQRTEQGDSAMYLCASSPGVGYTFGSGTRLTVV.

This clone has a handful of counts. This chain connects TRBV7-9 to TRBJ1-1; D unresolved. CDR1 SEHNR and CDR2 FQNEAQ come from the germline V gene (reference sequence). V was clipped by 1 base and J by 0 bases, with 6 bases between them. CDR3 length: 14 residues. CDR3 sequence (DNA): TGTGCCAGCAGCTTAGGGCAGGTGAACACTGAAGCTTTCTTT. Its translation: CASSLGQVNTEAFF. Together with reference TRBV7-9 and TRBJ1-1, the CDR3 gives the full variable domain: DTGVSQNPRHKITKRGQNVTFRCDPISEHNRLYWYRQTLGQGPEFLTYFQNEAQLEKSRLLSDRFSAERPKGSFSTLEIQRTEQGDSAMYLCASSLGQVNTEAFFGQGTRLTVV.